These 27 T cell receptor beta chains were sequenced from one sample in a study of blood T cell repertoires in COVID-19. Produced via immunoSEQ multiplex PCR; TCRdb's table is partial and in-frame only. The sample holds roughly 320,000 clones; under 90% are singletons and the top ten take 1.5% to 2%. Sequencing was performed on peripheral blood. The receptors derive from a woman aged 25 to 39 with COVID-19, enrolled during active disease.

This clone was found once. This chain joins TRBV4-2 and TRBJ2-4; 9 bases agree with TRBD2. V shed 0 bases and J 7 bases; nucleotides not matched to a gene: 4. CDR1 and CDR2 (germline): LGHNA, YNFKEQ. The CDR3 loop spans 15 amino acids. CDR3 in DNA: TGTGCCAGCAGCCAAGAAAACCTAGCGGGGAACATTCAGTACTTC. Translating gives CASSQENLAGNIQYF.

The chain couples TRBV10-3 to TRBJ1-6, with D perhaps TRBD1 (6 bases). V gave up 10 bases and J gave up 8 bases, with 21 bases separating them. CDR1 is ENHRY and CDR2 is SYGVKD in the germline V gene. This CDR3 has 15 residues. The CDR3 loop reads CATRDTNYGDSPLHF. The CDR3 coding sequence is TGTGCCACCCGGGACACTAATTATGGGGATTCACCCCTCCACTTT.

The chain carries TRBV5-1 and TRBJ2-5; no clear D. V lost 4 bases and J lost 4, with 11 bases in between. Germline CDR1 reads SGHRS; CDR2 reads YFSETQ. This CDR3 spans 13 amino acids. The CDR3 here is CASSLGRGETQYF. The CDR3 DNA follows: TGCGCCAGCAGCCTGGGTAGAGGAGAGACCCAGTACTTC.

This clone occurred a few times. The chain links TRBV9 to TRBJ1-3; TRBD1 matches 7 bases. V lost 4 bases to trimming and J lost 4 bases; unmatched junction nucleotides: 14. This CDR3 region has 17 residues. Germline V CDR1 and CDR2: SGDLS, YYNGEE. The CDR3 DNA follows: TGTGCCAGCAGCTACCTCCCCGGACAGGCCAAGGGAAACACCATATATTTT. Its protein product is CASSYLPGQAKGNTIYF.

The chain carries TRBV3-1 (or the pseudogene TRBV3-2) and TRBJ1-1; 10 bases fit TRBD1. After removal of 4 bases from V and 5 bases from J, the junction contained 4 bases not matched to a gene. The CDR3 has 14 amino acids. In germline, CDR1 is LGHDT, CDR2 YNNKEL (reference sequence). DNA of the CDR3: TGTGCCAGCAGCCTTGGACAGGGGGTTACTGAAGCTTTCTTT. It is translated as CASSLGQGVTEAFF.

The chain is built from TRBV9 and TRBJ2-5, with D possibly being TRBD2 (5 bases). CDR3 length: 14 amino acids. From germline, CDR1 is SGDLS and CDR2 YYNGEE. V was pared by 3 bases and J by 2 bases, with 11 bases between. The chain's CDR3 is CASSAGGGQETQYF. CDR3 DNA sequence: TGTGCCAGCAGCGCTGGAGGTGGGCAAGAGACCCAGTACTTC.

The chain combines TRBV18 with TRBJ2-3; no clear D gene. The CDR3 spans 14 residues. Germline V gives CDR1 KGHSH, CDR2 LQKENI. V gave up 6 bases and J gave up 1 base, with 11 bases separating them. CDR3 loop: CASSLSRGTDTQYF. In DNA, the CDR3 is TGTGCCAGCTCCCTTTCACGGGGCACAGATACGCAGTATTTT.

The rearrangement links TRBV6-5 to TRBJ1-4; D possibly corresponds to TRBD1 (5 bases). The CDR3 is 16 amino acids. The germline CDR1 and CDR2 sequences are MNHEY and SVGAGI. V lost 0 bases and J lost 5, with 13 bases in between. The DNA for the CDR3 is TGTGCCAGCAGTTACTCACCGGGACTGGACAATGAAAAACTGTTTTTT. Protein sequence: CASSYSPGLDNEKLFF.

CDR3: CASSPSPGLAGGLMYEQYV. For the CDR3, the DNA is TGTGCCAGCAGCCCCTCTCCGGGACTAGCGGGGGGGCTTATGTACGAGCAGTACGTC. The chain has TRBV11-2 and TRBJ2-7, with 16 bases lining up with TRBD2. Germline V gene data show CDR1 as SGHAT and CDR2 as FQNNGV. J was trimmed by 4 bases and V by 5 bases; bases with no gene match: 14. This CDR3 spans 19 amino acids.

This chain links TRBV2 with TRBJ2-5; no reliable D call. Trimming shortened V by 7 bases and J by 0 bases, and 12 bases separated the two germline ends. Looked up from germline, CDR1 is SNHLY and CDR2 is FYNNEI. CDR3 length: 14 residues. The CDR3 sequence is CASTSLPNQETQYF. CDR3 DNA sequence: TGTGCCAGCACTTCCCTACCCAACCAAGAGACCCAGTACTTC.

The chain uses TRBV6-5 and TRBJ2-7; no clear D. CDR3 length: 11 residues. Germline-derived CDR1 and CDR2 are MNHEY and SVGAGI. The germline V and J ends were trimmed by 4 bases and 3 bases, with 4 bases remaining between them. As DNA, the CDR3 is TGTGCCAGCAGTTCGTTCTACGAGCAGTACGTC. As protein: CASSSFYEQYV.

V usage is TRBV18 and J usage is TRBJ2-7; 7 positions agree with TRBD1. J lost 0 bases, V lost 0 bases, and 2 bases had no gene match. This CDR3 has 15 amino acids. Germline assignment: CDR1 KGHSH and CDR2 LQKENI. The CDR3 coding sequence is TGTGCCAGCTCACCACCCCAGGGGGTCTCCTACGAGCAGTACTTC. Protein sequence: CASSPPQGVSYEQYF.

The genes are TRBV14 and TRBJ1-3; D possibly corresponds to TRBD1 (5 bases). Germline-derived CDR1 and CDR2 are SGHDN and FVKESK. The CDR3 loop spans 16 amino acids. With 4 bases removed from V and 8 bases from J, the gap between germline ends came to 21 bases. The CDR3 DNA is TGTGCCAGCAGCCCACTTGGGGCGGGACCGGAGGACACCATATATTTT. Translation gives CASSPLGAGPEDTIYF. The full variable domain, with the rest looked up from reference TRBV14 and TRBJ1-3, is EAGVTQFPSHSVIEKGQTVTLRCDPISGHDNLYWYRRVMGKEIKFLLHFVKESKQDESGMPNNRFLAERTGGTYSTLKVQPAELEDSGVYFCASSPLGAGPEDTIYFGEGSWLTVV.

Written as DNA, the CDR3 is TGTGCCATCAGCAGGGGACTGAACACTGAAGCTTTCTTT. It codes for CAISRGLNTEAFF. This chain joins TRBV10-3 and TRBJ1-1, with a tentative D call TRBD1 (6 bases). Trimming pared 6 bases from V and 0 bases from J, leaving 8 bases between. Germline lookup yields CDR1 ENHRY and CDR2 SYGVKD. This CDR3 has 13 residues.

On this clone: The same CDR3 is also encoded by other DNA sequences in this sample. The DNA for the CDR3 is TGTGCCAGCAGCTCCCCTACCCGAAGCTCCTACGAGCAGTACTTC. This sequence encodes CASSSPTRSSYEQYF. The chain joins TRBV6-5 to TRBJ2-7; the D is unclear. The CDR3 runs to 15 residues. Germline loops: CDR1 MNHEY, CDR2 SVGAGI. V was pared by 6 bases and J by 0 bases, with 15 bases between.

The chain joins TRBV7-9 to TRBJ2-2; 8 bases match TRBD2. The germline CDR1 and CDR2 sequences are SEHNR and FQNEAQ (reference sequence). J was trimmed by 9 bases and V by 7 bases; bases with no gene match: 13. The CDR3 runs 15 residues. Here the CDR3 reads CASTPPGTSARELFF. Written as DNA, the CDR3 is TGTGCCAGCACCCCGCCCGGGACTAGTGCGCGGGAGCTGTTTTTT.

The chain employs TRBV11-2 and TRBJ2-1, with TRBD2 matching over 8 bases. Per germline, CDR1 SGHAT and CDR2 FQNNGV. This CDR3 is 15 amino acids long. V lost 5 bases and J lost 1; bases outside the gene matches: 4. In DNA, the CDR3 is TGTGCCAGCAGCCAATTAGCGGGGTCCTACAATGAGCAGTTCTTC. Translated: CASSQLAGSYNEQFF. Complete variable domain (other parts from reference TRBV11-2 and TRBJ2-1): EAGVAQSPRYKIIEKRQSVAFWCNPISGHATLYWYQQILGQGPKLLIQFQNNGVVDDSQLPKDRFSAERLKGVDSTLKIQPAKLEDSAVYLCASSQLAGSYNEQFFGPGTRLTVL.

This chain uses TRBV5-1 with TRBJ1-1, with TRBD1 matching 7 bases. This CDR3 region has 12 residues. CDR1 is SGHRS, CDR2 YFSETQ, per germline. Unmatched junction bases numbered 5, after V lost 3 bases and J lost 9 bases. Here the CDR3 reads CASSSDREKAFF. CDR3 sequence (DNA): TGCGCCAGCAGCTCAGACAGGGAAAAAGCTTTCTTT. The entire variable domain, with the rest obtained from reference TRBV5-1 and TRBJ1-1, is as follows: KAGVTQTPRYLIKTRGQQVTLSCSPISGHRSVSWYQQTPGQGLQFLFEYFSETQRNKGNFPGRFSGRQFSNSRSEMNVSTLELGDSALYLCASSSDREKAFFGQGTRLTVV.

The chain uses TRBV7-2 and TRBJ2-3; 12 bases agree with TRBD2. Germline loops: CDR1 SGHTA, CDR2 FQGNSA. V dropped 0 bases and J dropped 11; count of bases not matched to a gene: 9. The CDR3 spans 16 residues. CDR3 loop: CASSLALAGGLDGQYF. The CDR3 bases are TGTGCCAGCAGCTTAGCCCTAGCGGGGGGGCTGGATGGGCAGTATTTT.

The genes are TRBV3-1 (or the pseudogene TRBV3-2) and TRBJ2-5; 7 positions agree with TRBD2. The CDR3 is made up of 15 amino acids. Trimming at V came to 1 base and at J to 5 bases, leaving 7 bases not matched to a gene. Germline assignment: CDR1 LGHDT and CDR2 YNNKEL (reference sequence). CDR3 nucleotides: TGTGCCAGCAGCCAAGCGGGTGGGCGGGGGGAGACCCAGTACTTC. It specifies CASSQAGGRGETQYF.

The count of this clone is one. The chain employs TRBV3-1 (or the pseudogene TRBV3-2) and TRBJ1-6; 9 bases line up with TRBD1. J gave up 10 bases and V 1 base, and 8 bases lay outside the gene matches. Germline lookup yields CDR1 LGHDT and CDR2 YNNKEL (reference sequence). This CDR3 has 16 amino acids. CDR3 sequence: CASSQGIGTGSSPLHF. The CDR3 coding sequence is TGTGCCAGCAGCCAAGGCATCGGGACAGGGTCATCACCCCTCCACTTT.

J is TRBJ1-1 and V is TRBV5-5; the D is unclear. CDR1 is SGHKS and CDR2 is YYEKEE in the germline V gene (reference sequence). Trimming removed 3 bases from V and 4 bases from J, with 13 bases in between. The CDR3 length is 14 residues. The CDR3 loop reads CASSYTSGSTEAFF. The CDR3 DNA reads TGTGCCAGCAGCTACACCTCCGGGTCCACTGAAGCTTTCTTT.

The chain combines TRBV6-5 with TRBJ1-2; D gene unclear. Germline CDR1 reads MNHEY; CDR2 reads SVGAGI. CDR3 length: 10 residues. Trimming pared 8 bases from V and 5 bases from J, leaving 6 bases between. CDR3 in amino acids: CASARYGYTF. DNA of the CDR3: TGTGCCAGCGCGAGGTATGGCTACACCTTC.

This chain connects TRBV4-1 to TRBJ1-1, with 7 bases fitting TRBD1. Germline loops: CDR1 MGHRA, CDR2 YSYEKL. After removal of 2 bases from V and 6 bases from J, the junction contained 12 bases not matched to a gene. This CDR3 region has 16 residues. In DNA form, the CDR3 reads TGCGCCAGCAGCCAACCAAACAGGGGCTCCAAAGCTGAAGCTTTCTTT. This translates into CASSQPNRGSKAEAFF.

This chain joins TRBV29-1 and TRBJ2-1; 10 nucleotides agree with TRBD2. Germline V CDR1 and CDR2: SQVTM, ANQGSEA. The CDR3 sequence is 13 residues long. The ends lost 6 bases at V and 3 bases at J; junction bases unmatched: 2. CDR3 DNA sequence: TGCAGCGTCTTAGCGGGGGGCTACAATGAGCAGTTCTTC. Amino acid sequence: CSVLAGGYNEQFF.

This chain uses TRBV6-5 with TRBJ1-2; D unresolved. The CDR3 length is 13 residues. Germline CDR1 and CDR2: MNHEY and SVGAGI. V was pared by 6 bases and J by 8 bases, with 16 bases between. The CDR3 sequence: CASSRDGERGYTF. The CDR3 DNA follows: TGTGCCAGCAGCCGAGACGGGGAGAGGGGCTACACCTTC.

V and J are TRBV2 and TRBJ1-2, with no clear D. The CDR3 is 15 residues long. Germline-derived CDR1 and CDR2 are SNHLY and FYNNEI. Trimming stripped 3 bases from V and 0 bases from J, with 11 bases between. The CDR3 is CASSEISGANYGYTF. In DNA, the CDR3 is TGTGCCAGCAGTGAGATCTCGGGAGCTAACTATGGCTACACCTTC.